This TCR beta chain is from a study of cytomegalovirus exposure and HLA in healthy donors (dated by TCRdb to about 2017). Background on the whole study: According to an earlier analysis of 587 of the donors, about 179 million T cells yielded 90 million to 130 million unique TCR beta sequences and 250 to 350 Gb of sequence data. Approximately 310 gigabases of sequencing data and roughly 90 million unique TCR sequences were included in an early release covering roughly 600 HLA-typed donors. The genetic ancestry cluster associated with self-reported Caucasian donors included 81% of the 398 genotyped donors. The aim of the study was to test whether cataloging public T cell receptors could identify signatures of past pathogen exposure. The study profiled the T cell repertoires of under 700 subjects by immunosequencing and related them to cytomegalovirus serostatus. In addition to the first cohort of around 670 subjects, a separate validation cohort of approximately 110 different subjects was used. High-throughput TCR immunosequencing, statistical association of individual TCRs with disease status, and machine learning were combined to predict cytomegalovirus infection status. In a later analysis, previously published TCR beta repertoires from 550 to 750 donors were re-analyzed and high-resolution HLA genotyping was added so that TCR occurrence patterns could be studied. Rather than drawing on any new phenotypic data, the later analysis identified candidate immune exposures from TCR beta sequences and the way those sequences occurred across donors. In an earlier analysis of more than 550 of the donors, high-throughput TCR beta sequencing was used to judge whether each TCR beta V gene segment behaved as functional or pseudogenic. Donor age, sex, ethnicity and CMV serostatus were compiled together with the repertoire data. Genome-wide SNP genotypes for about 65% of the 666 donors were used in a later genetic analysis, which treated that subset as a discovery cohort. All discovery cohort repertoires had been generated using a single sequencing platform. HLA typing included class I and class II loci at four-digit resolution. Typing coverage differed by locus: A, B, C, DRB1 and DQB1 were typed in roughly 620-630 donors, DQA1 in approximately 520, DPA1 in 600 to 610, and DPB1 in 400 to 490. Roughly 5 DR-DQ haplotypes were handled as single units for association and clustering, since linkage in the cohort was strong. Among approximately 370 genotyped donors of the cohort, an average of approximately 200,000 unique TCR beta nucleotide sequences was sequenced per donor, of which about 19% were non-productive.

The library was prepared using the immunoSEQ multiplex PCR assay. For the multiplex PCR, a mixture combining 60 forward primers for TCR Vbeta segments and 13 reverse primers for TCR Jbeta segments was used. The CDR3 region of rearranged TCR beta genes was amplified from genomic DNA with a multiplex PCR assay. The Illumina HiSeq System was used to sequence the amplified TCR beta libraries as 87-base-pair reads. As for the authors' bioinformatics: Across the roughly 640 repertoires, a later analysis counted approximately 75 million unique TCR beta chains, approximately 10 million of which were shared by at least two donors. To remove PCR and sequencing errors, raw reads were error-corrected and collapsed into unique sequences using a nearest-neighbor algorithm that merged closely related sequences. V, D and J gene segments were assigned by aligning CDR3 sequences to IMGT reference sequences. For a sequence to be retained, a match of at least six nucleotides to both a V gene segment and a J gene segment was required. Rearrangements were called productive when the CDR3 lacked stop codons and stayed in frame with V and J; all others were non-productive. Following IMGT convention, CDR3 was defined as the stretch from the second conserved V-encoded cysteine to the conserved J-encoded phenylalanine. Sequences without an unambiguous match to a single V gene segment were excluded from the earlier analysis of 587 of the donors. An earlier analysis of a few hundred of the donors called V segments functional above 56.7% productive rearrangements and segregating when the between-donor standard deviation exceeded 5%. To diagnose cytomegalovirus status from the catalog of TCR beta chain sequences, a statistical classification framework was built. V and J gene assignment, in a later analysis, came from comparing TCR nucleotide sequences with IMGT/GENE-DB human TR gene sequences. The TCRdist pipeline was used in a later analysis to assign CDR3 sequences and most-parsimonious VDJ recombination scenarios. In a later analysis, each TCR beta chain was defined by its CDR3 amino acid sequence together with its V-gene family, and reads without a unique V-gene family were excluded. As a way to deal with suspected cross-contamination and a sequencing artifact, a later analysis dropped approximately 570 nucleotide sequences that were highly shared and had low generation probability. In a later analysis, a clonal expansion index was calculated for each public chain from normalized within-repertoire ranks of inferred template counts. In a later analysis, generation probabilities were computed with a VDJ recombination model fitted to out-of-frame rearrangements, and the resulting probabilities were checked against IGoR. In a later analysis, TCR-TCR, TCR-HLA and TCR-CMV co-occurrence was scored with hypergeometric tests, and a repertoire-size bias correction was applied to TCR pairs. A later analysis estimated false discovery rates by permuting HLA or CMV assignments 20 times. In a later analysis, co-occurring TCRs were grouped using DBSCAN, and TCRdist sequence similarity was added for clustering within HLA-allele-positive subsets. Repertoires with fewer than 30,000 or more than 120,000 public chains, plus five repertoires with anomalous nucleotide sharing, were excluded from co-occurrence clustering. The table comes from immuneACCESS by way of TCRdb, which keeps in-frame sequences with V and J called. Part of the clones is missing from these tables; in studies checked, under half for an unresolved V gene and the rest for unknown reasons. Clone size and the V and J calls come from that table; the DNA yielded D and trimming. The sample includes over 100,000 clones, with around three fifths observed a single time. The top ten clonotypes cover approximately 8.5% of the sample.

Study-level results and caveats: In a later analysis, HLA-associated TCR beta chains showed more clonal expansion and lower generation probabilities than non-associated chains that were equally common. Sequencing depth was assumed to be roughly uniform across donors in the presence/absence analyses, though that assumption may not hold. When HLA alleles, especially DR and DQ, strongly co-occurred, TCR associations were difficult to assign to individual alleles. In an earlier analysis of around 600 of the donors, most TCR beta V segments were observed in productive rearrangements about 90% or about 30% of the time, broadly matching IMGT annotations. Three of the identified cytomegalovirus-associated TCR beta chains were confirmed in vitro to be specific for cytomegalovirus antigens. The study gave a list of about 160 TCR beta chains associated with cytomegalovirus. According to a later analysis, most CMV-associated TCR beta chains appeared to be HLA-restricted, and the HLA associations seemed to be driven largely by CMV exposure. Compared with the approximately 670-donor mean, donors in an Asian-associated ancestry cluster had fewer N-insertions in productive TCRs, according to a later genetic analysis. While some public TCRs were present in many individuals, most TCR sequences turned up only very rarely across donors. Only TCR beta chains were sequenced in this cohort, and the absence of alpha or paired-chain data limited detectable features. According to a later analysis, TCR association rates differed among HLA loci, with DRB1 alleles showing the most associated TCRs and HLA-C alleles showing the fewest. Correlated functional status among segregating V segments might be attributable to linkage disequilibrium, but an unknown experimental factor could not be ruled out. A later analysis associated 15,000 to 20,000 TCR beta sequences with specific HLA alleles at a false discovery rate of 0.05. A further reported finding was that TCR beta sequences accurately predicted the HLA-A and HLA-B alleles for most subjects in the first cohort. Because some donors lacked HLA typing at each locus, the association tests relied only on the typed subset. The sequencing pipeline was judged likely to have produced a cluster of highly shared sequence variants as a technical artifact. The classifier was reported to diagnose cytomegalovirus status with high specificity and sensitivity in both the original and validation cohorts. Immune exposure information for the cohort was limited to CMV serostatus. It was suggested by the authors that the approach could potentially be generalized to other disease states and immunological phenotypes. V-gene and J-gene trimming of TCR beta chains was associated with a missense DCLRE1C variant in a later genetic analysis, and the association was replicated in an independent cohort. Several of the top co-occurrence clusters appeared to be linked to parvovirus B19, influenza, CMV and Epstein-Barr virus, according to a later analysis. The 87-base-pair reads could not distinguish some IMGT-functional V segments, including TRBV6-2 and TRBV6-3, so those segments were excluded. The earlier analysis of 587 of the donors excluded around 17 rarely observed V segments, including chromosome 9 orphons, because counts were too low.

Note on this clone: Which antigen it targets is not known. No base quality information exists; no much larger clone differs at one position.

The cohort was made up of approximately 670 healthy bone marrow donors. Cohort members were all nominally healthy when sampled, although unrecorded immune exposures were likely present. The donor tested CMV seropositive, placing the donor among the 310 or so seropositive members of the cohort. Every donor gave a peripheral blood sample, and the peripheral blood mononuclear cells from that sample were used for TCR beta sequencing. The Qiagen DNeasy Blood Extraction Kit was used to extract genomic DNA from the blood cell samples. Measured from the cysteine to the phenylalanine, the CDR3 is 15 residues long. The entry retains the CDR3 DNA only, 45 bases that are in frame from base 1. Compared with germline, V lacks 5 bases and J lacks 4 bases; bases without a gene match: 5. Per the germline V gene, MGHDK is the CDR1 and SYGVNS is the CDR2.

The chain uses TRBV25-1 and TRBJ2-6, and TRBD1 matches 7 of the central bases. Sequenced: PBMCs. This clonotype was sampled from a woman aged 40 to 49 in good health and CMV-seropositive. The CDR3 region reads CASSKQGTGANVLTF. The nucleotides are TGTGCCAGCAGTAAACAGGGGACCGGGGCCAACGTCCTGACTTTC. Where the CDR3 stops, the reference TRBV25-1 and TRBJ2-6 genes take over; the full variable domain is EADIYQTPRYLVIGTGKKITLECSQTMGHDKMYWYQQDPGMELHLIHYSYGVNSTEKGDLSSESTVSRIRTEHFPLTLESARPSHTSQYLCASSKQGTGANVLTFGAGSRLTVL.